The 3 T cell receptor beta chains presented below share a single source sample, sequenced in a study of T cell responses to AZD1222 COVID-19 vaccine. TCRdb's copy holds only in-frame clones and misses some; the assay was immunoSEQ multiplex PCR. The table includes roughly 150,000 clones, roughly 92% detected once. Sequencing used peripheral blood, obtained on day 0 of AZD1222 vaccination. These receptors all stem from an adult in good health.

This clone came up once. This chain connects TRBV20-1 to TRBJ2-7; perhaps D is TRBD1 or TRBD2 (6 bases each). Trimming took off 3 bases at V and 2 bases at J, with 14 bases between the two ends. This CDR3 comprises 14 residues. Germline CDR1 and CDR2: DFQATT and SNEGSKA (reference sequence). In nucleotides, the CDR3 is TGCAGTGCTAGTGGGGGCGGGGACGCCTACGAGCAGTACTTC. The encoded protein is CSASGGGDAYEQYF.

This clone was seen a few times. This chain connects TRBV5-1 to TRBJ2-7; 13 bases line up with TRBD2. V lost 1 base to trimming and J lost 4 bases; unmatched junction nucleotides: 2. CDR3 length: 15 residues. Germline-derived CDR1 and CDR2 are SGHRS and YFSETQ. CDR3 bases: TGCGCCAGCAGCTTGCGACTAGCGGGAGGATACGAGCAGTACTTC. It translates to CASSLRLAGGYEQYF.

The chain joins TRBV7-9 to TRBJ2-7; D ambiguous. This CDR3 has 16 residues. V was clipped by 1 base and J by 3 bases, with 16 bases between them. Germline V gene data show CDR1 as SEHNR and CDR2 as FQNEAQ (reference sequence). The CDR3 bases are TGTGCCAGCAGCTTAGAAAGTGTGGGATCCTTCTACGAGCAGTACTTC. Its translation is CASSLESVGSFYEQYF. Together with reference TRBV7-9 and TRBJ2-7, the CDR3 gives the full variable domain: DTGVSQNPRHKITKRGQNVTFRCDPISEHNRLYWYRQTLGQGPEFLTYFQNEAQLEKSRLLSDRFSAERPKGSFSTLEIQRTEQGDSAMYLCASSLESVGSFYEQYFGPGTRLTVT.